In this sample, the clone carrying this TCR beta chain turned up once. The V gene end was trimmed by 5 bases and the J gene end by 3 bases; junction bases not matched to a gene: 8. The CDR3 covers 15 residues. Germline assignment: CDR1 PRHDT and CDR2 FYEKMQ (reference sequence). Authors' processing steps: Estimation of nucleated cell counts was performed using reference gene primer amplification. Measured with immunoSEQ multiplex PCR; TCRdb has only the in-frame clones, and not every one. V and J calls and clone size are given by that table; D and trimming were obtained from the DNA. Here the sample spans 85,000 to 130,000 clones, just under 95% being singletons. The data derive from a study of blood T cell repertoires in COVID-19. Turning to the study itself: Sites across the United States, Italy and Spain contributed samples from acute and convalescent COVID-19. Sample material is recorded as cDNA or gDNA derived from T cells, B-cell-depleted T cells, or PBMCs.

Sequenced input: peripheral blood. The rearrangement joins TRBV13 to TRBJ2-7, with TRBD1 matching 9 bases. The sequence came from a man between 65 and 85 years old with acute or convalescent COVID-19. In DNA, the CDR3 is TGTGCCAGCAGCCCCAAGGGGACAGGGCGCTACGAGCAGTACTTC. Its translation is CASSPKGTGRYEQYF.